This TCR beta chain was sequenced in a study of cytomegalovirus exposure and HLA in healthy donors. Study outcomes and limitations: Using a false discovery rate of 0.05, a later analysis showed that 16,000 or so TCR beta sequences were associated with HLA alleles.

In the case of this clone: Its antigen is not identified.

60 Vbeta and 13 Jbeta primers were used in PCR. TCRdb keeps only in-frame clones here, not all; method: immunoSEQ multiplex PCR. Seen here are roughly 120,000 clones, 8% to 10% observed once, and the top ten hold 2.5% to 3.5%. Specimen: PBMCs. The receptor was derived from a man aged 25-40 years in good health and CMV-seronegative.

The CDR3 DNA reads TGTGCCAGTAGTATAGTAGGTGGGCTAGCGGGAGGGAATGAGCAGTTCTTC. This encodes CASSIVGGLAGGNEQFF. The rearrangement joins TRBV19 to TRBJ2-1, with TRBD2 matching 12 bases. Germline values: CDR1 LNHDA, CDR2 SQIVND (reference sequence). The CDR3 is made up of 17 amino acids. The junction had 8 bases not matched to a gene; V was cut back by 1 base and J by 7 bases.